Listed below are T cell receptor beta chains from one sample, sequenced in a study of OX40 agonist ivuxolimab in advanced cancers. TCRdb keeps only in-frame clones here, not all; method: immunoSEQ multiplex PCR. This sample has under 20,000 clones; approximately 71% occur once, and the top ten carry over 9.5%. The sequencing here drew on CD4+ or CD8+ T cells sorted from blood, taken in a trial of the OX40 agonist ivuxolimab. Every receptor here comes from an adult with an advanced solid tumor such as melanoma, head and neck, liver or kidney cancer. CDR3s include the opening cysteine and the closing phenylalanine or tryptophan. Each record gives: clone size, J gene, V gene, D gene, CDR3 DNA, CDR3 protein. A D gene is named only where the DNA matches it firmly. Only some rows state a clone size, as once, few, many or a class for expanded clones.

.	TRBJ2-5	TRBV28	TRBD2	TGTGCCAGCAGCCACGGGACTAGAAAAGAGACCCAGTACTTC	CASSHGTRKETQYF
once	TRBJ2-1	TRBV21-1	.	TGTGCCAGCAGCTTACGCCGGGTCTTAAGGCAGTTCTTC	CASSLRRVLRQFF
.	TRBJ2-1	TRBV7-6	TRBD2	TGTGCCAGCAGCTTAGGGCTAGCGGGGTCATATGAGCAGTTCTTC	CASSLGLAGSYEQFF
.	TRBJ2-7	TRBV2	.	TGTGCCAGCAGTGTAATACCGAGCTACGAGCAGTACTTC	CASSVIPSYEQYF
.	TRBJ1-5	TRBV9	.	TGTGCCAGCAGCGCCCGAAATCAGCCCCAGCATTTT	CASSARNQPQHF
.	TRBJ2-3	TRBV19	.	TGTGCCAGTAGCACGACTAGCACAGATACGCAGTATTTT	CASSTTSTDTQYF
.	TRBJ2-3	TRBV28	TRBD2	TGTGCCAGCAGTTTACTAGCGGGAGTCCCCCCTCATACGCAGTATTTT	CASSLLAGVPPHTQYF
.	TRBJ2-1	TRBV27	.	TGTGCCAGCAGTTTTGGGGCAGGGCAGGATGAGCAGTTCTTC	CASSFGAGQDEQFF
.	TRBJ2-2	TRBV6-4	.	TGTGCCAGCAGTGAGAGCCCAGGAACCGGGGAGCTGTTTTTT	CASSESPGTGELFF
few	TRBJ2-1	TRBV7-6	.	TGTGCCAGCAGCTTTATTTACAATGAGCAGTTCTTC	CASSFIYNEQFF
.	TRBJ1-6	TRBV4-3	.	TGCGCCAGCAGCCCGCAGGGTTTGAATAATTCACCCCTCCACTTT	CASSPQGLNNSPLHF
.	TRBJ2-4	TRBV18	.	TGTGCCAGCTCACCCATAGACCGCGTAGCCAAAAACATTCAGTACTTC	CASSPIDRVAKNIQYF
.	TRBJ2-7	TRBV27	TRBD1	TGTGCCAGCAGTTTTGGGACAGGCCCTTCCTACGAGCAGTACTTC	CASSFGTGPSYEQYF
.	TRBJ2-1	TRBV7-9	TRBD2	TGTGCCAGCAGCGTCTCTAGCGGACTATACAATGAGCAGTTCTTC	CASSVSSGLYNEQFF
medium-sized	TRBJ1-1	TRBV28	.	TGTGCCAGCAGTTTGACGATCATGAACACTGAAGCTTTCTTT	CASSLTIMNTEAFF
.	TRBJ2-5	TRBV27	.	TGTGCCAGCGGTGGGGATGGGGCCTCCCTAAGGTCCCAGTACTTC	CASGGDGASLRSQYF
.	TRBJ1-1	TRBV25-1	.	TGTGCCAGCAGTGAATACGGTTGGTATGCTGAAGCTTTCTTT	CASSEYGWYAEAFF
once	TRBJ1-1	TRBV4-3	.	TGCGCCAGCAGCCCCGGGGGGGGCTGGAACACTGAAGCTTTCTTT	CASSPGGGWNTEAFF
few	TRBJ2-7	TRBV4-3	.	TGCGCCAGCAGCCAAGATCGGACCTACGAGCAGTACTTC	CASSQDRTYEQYF
.	TRBJ2-1	TRBV10-3	TRBD2	TGTGCCACCCATTCAGCGGGATACAATGAGCAGTTCTTC	CATHSAGYNEQFF
.	TRBJ2-1	TRBV11-1	TRBD1	TGTGCCAGCAGCGAGGTACGGACAGGGGATTCAGATGAGCAGTTCTTC	CASSEVRTGDSDEQFF
.	TRBJ2-7	TRBV10-2	.	TGCGCCAGCAGTGGACCAGGGGAGTCTTACGAGCAGTACTTC	CASSGPGESYEQYF
few	TRBJ2-1	TRBV4-3	.	TGCGCCAGCAGCCAAGATTGGGCCTCGGAGAGGTATAATGAGCAGTTCTTC	CASSQDWASERYNEQFF
.	TRBJ1-1	TRBV19	.	TGTGCCAGTAGTCCCGTGGAGGGGATGGACACTGAAGCTTTCTTT	CASSPVEGMDTEAFF
few	TRBJ2-7	TRBV4-1	TRBD1	TGCGCCAGCAGCCAAGGGCTCACAGGGGGCGGGTACGAGCAGTACTTC	CASSQGLTGGGYEQYF
.	TRBJ2-2	TRBV11-2	.	TGTGCCAGCGGGGGAGGAATTGCCGGGGAGCTGTTTTTT	CASGGGIAGELFF
.	TRBJ1-2	TRBV15	TRBD1	TGTGCCACCAGCGCCAACAGGGGGCATAGCTATGGCTACACCTTC	CATSANRGHSYGYTF
.	TRBJ1-6	TRBV7-2	.	TGTGCCAGCAGCTTTGGCCAAGGGGTGTATTCACCCCTCCACTTT	CASSFGQGVYSPLHF
.	TRBJ2-2	TRBV19	.	TGTGCCAGTACTTATGCGAACACCGGGGAGCTGTTTTTT	CASTYANTGELFF
.	TRBJ1-1	TRBV4-1	.	TGCGCCAGCAGCCAAAACCCCCAGACAGTTTATACTGAAGCTTTCTTT	CASSQNPQTVYTEAFF
.	TRBJ2-7	TRBV7-6	.	TGTGCCAGCAGCTCCGGGATGAGGGACGAGCAGTACTTC	CASSSGMRDEQYF
.	TRBJ2-3	TRBV6-1	.	TGTGCCAGCAGTGAGGGGGAGAAGGATACGCAGTATTTT	CASSEGEKDTQYF
.	TRBJ1-5	TRBV19	.	TGTGCCAGTAGTATTGGGGTAGAGCCCCAGCATTTT	CASSIGVEPQHF
medium-sized	TRBJ1-2	TRBV6-5	TRBD1	TGTGCCAGCAGTTACTCGAGGACAGGGTACGGCTACACCTTC	CASSYSRTGYGYTF
.	TRBJ2-1	TRBV7-7	.	TGTGCCAGCAGCTTAGTAAACAATGAGCAGTTCTTC	CASSLVNNEQFF
few	TRBJ1-2	TRBV9	.	TGTGCCAGCAGCCCCGGACAGCATTATGCTAACTATGGCTACACCTTC	CASSPGQHYANYGYTF
few	TRBJ2-7	TRBV7-9	.	TGTGCCAGCAGCTTCGGAGACACCGAGCAGTACTTC	CASSFGDTEQYF
.	TRBJ2-1	TRBV6-6	.	TGTGCCAGCCTTCGGGGGACTCCACCTAATGAGCAGTTCTTC	CASLRGTPPNEQFF
.	TRBJ2-7	TRBV7-9	.	TGTGCCAGCAGCTTAGACAGGACCACCTACGAGCAGTACTTC	CASSLDRTTYEQYF
many	TRBJ2-3	TRBV5-6	.	TGTGCCAGCACCCCGGATGGGTCCCGGGGTACGCAGTATTTT	CASTPDGSRGTQYF
.	TRBJ2-7	TRBV4-3	TRBD2	TGCGCCAGCAGCCAAGGGCTAGCGGGTACCTACGAGCAGTACTTC	CASSQGLAGTYEQYF
.	TRBJ1-1	TRBV6-5	.	TGTGCCAGCAGTTACGGGGAAGATTTCGCAGGCACTGAAGCTTTCTTT	CASSYGEDFAGTEAFF
.	TRBJ2-1	TRBV7-9	.	TGTGCCAGCAGGGAAACAGAGGGGACGCTGGCCTACAATGAGCAGTTCTTC	CASRETEGTLAYNEQFF
few	TRBJ1-2	TRBV2	.	TGTGCCAGCAGTGAAGAGGACTTCTATGGCTACACCTTC	CASSEEDFYGYTF
.	TRBJ2-7	TRBV10-3	.	TGTGCCATCAGTGACGAGGGCTATCCCTACGAGCAGTACTTC	CAISDEGYPYEQYF
once	TRBJ2-3	TRBV28	.	TGTGCCAGCGATAGTATTAGCACAGATACGCAGTATTTT	CASDSISTDTQYF
.	TRBJ2-7	TRBV6-5	TRBD1	TGTGCCAGCAGTTCCGATCAGGGGGCCTCCTACGAGCAGTACTTC	CASSSDQGASYEQYF
few	TRBJ2-7	TRBV28	TRBD1	TGTGCCAGCAGTTTAACTATCCAGGGGGCAGGCGAGCAGTACTTC	CASSLTIQGAGEQYF